This TCR beta chain was recorded in a study of CD8 T cells in ankylosing spondylitis. Findings and caveats of the study: Those disease-linked clones were CD8+; they were also relatively rare in peripheral blood.

The junction had 5 bases not matched to a gene; V was cut back by 6 bases and J by 4 bases. The CDR3 sequence is 13 residues long. In making TCR beta libraries, quantitative 5'-RACE with molecular barcodes was used. TCRdb re-derived calls from the 5' RACE reads in MiXCR, one entry per CDR3 protein. Of 380,000 or so distinct CDR3 sequences in the sample, 20% to 25% were seen once. This clonotype has only a few counts. The target antigen is unknown. This clonotype was sampled from a male donor with ankylosing spondylitis or in good health (not recorded which). Sequencing was done on a sample of blood, either unsorted or a sorted T cell fraction (not recorded which). The chain uses TRBV12-3 or TRBV12-4 and TRBJ2-5; 7 bases match TRBD1. The CDR3 reads CASRTGLSETQYF. For the CDR3, the DNA is TGTGCCAGCAGGACAGGGCTATCAGAGACCCAGTACTTC.